These 25 T cell receptor beta chains share one sample of origin, sequenced in a study of cytomegalovirus exposure and HLA in healthy donors (TCRdb year 2017). Receptors were amplified or captured by the immunoSEQ multiplex PCR assay. For the multiplex PCR, a mixture combining 60 forward primers for TCR Vbeta segments and 13 reverse primers for TCR Jbeta segments was used. The table was pulled from immuneACCESS by TCRdb, which kept in-frame rearrangements only. Such tables lose some clones; where checked, under half of the loss comes from unresolved V genes, and the rest has no known cause. For this sample the table gives approximately 170,000 clones, of which 70% to 80% were detected only once. 1.5% to 1.7% of the sample is held by the ten biggest clonotypes. Source material: PBMCs. Source of these receptors: a man aged 35 to 55 in good health and CMV-seronegative.

The rearrangement links TRBV10-1 to TRBJ2-3; 10 bases map to TRBD2. CDR1 and CDR2 from the germline V gene are WNHNN and SYGVQD (reference sequence). V shed 0 bases and J 5 bases; nucleotides not matched to a gene: 2. CDR3 length equals 15 residues. The CDR3 DNA sequence: TGCGCCAGCAGTGAGTCTCTAGCGGGAGTAGATACGCAGTATTTT. It is translated as CASSESLAGVDTQYF.

V is TRBV5-1 and J is TRBJ2-5; the D gene is possibly TRBD2 (6 bases). This CDR3 has 15 amino acids. The V and J ends lost 2 bases and 2 bases respectively, with 13 bases between them. CDR1 is SGHRS and CDR2 is YFSETQ in the germline V gene. The CDR3 region is CASSLSGTPQETQYF. In DNA form, the CDR3 reads TGCGCCAGCAGCTTATCCGGGACTCCTCAAGAGACCCAGTACTTC.

The chain combines TRBV25-1 with TRBJ2-7; D not resolved. The V end was cut by 6 bases, the J end by 3 bases, with 6 bases between. Germline V gene data show CDR1 as MGHDK and CDR2 as SYGVNS. This CDR3 has 11 residues. The CDR3 bases are TGTGCCAGCAGAGGCAACTACGAGCAGTACGTC. Amino acid sequence: CASRGNYEQYV.

The V and J genes are TRBV29-1 and TRBJ2-7; TRBD2 might be the D (6 bases). This CDR3 has 13 amino acids. Trimming cost V 5 bases and J 1 base, with 12 bases left between them. Looked up from germline, CDR1 is SQVTM and CDR2 is ANQGSEA. The CDR3 region is CSVFDAGSYEQYF. The CDR3 DNA follows: TGCAGCGTTTTTGATGCGGGGTCCTACGAGCAGTACTTC.

The chain joins TRBV6-5 to TRBJ1-5; TRBD1 matches at 7 bases. V lost 5 bases and J lost 9; bases outside the gene matches: 10. Germline loops: CDR1 MNHEY, CDR2 SVGAGI. The CDR3 is made up of 14 amino acids. The DNA of the CDR3 is TGTGCCAGCAGTGAAACGACAGGGTTGGGGCCCCAGCATTTT. Translation gives CASSETTGLGPQHF.

This chain uses TRBV7-2 with TRBJ2-3, with 10 positions matching TRBD2. This CDR3 contains 15 residues. CDR1 and CDR2 (germline): SGHTA, FQGNSA. V was pared by 8 bases and J by 3 bases, with 8 bases of the junction left unmatched. CDR3 residues: CASGEREGITDTQYF. The CDR3 bases are TGTGCCAGCGGGGAGCGGGAGGGGATAACAGATACGCAGTATTTT.

This chain uses TRBV7-3 with TRBJ2-3, with 7 bases aligning to TRBD1. V trimming: 4 bases; J trimming: 2 bases; junction bases outside the gene matches: 9. The V gene's germline CDR1 is SGHTA and CDR2 FQGTGA. The CDR3 extends over 16 amino acids. The CDR3 DNA is TGTGCCAGCAGCTCGACCGGGACAGATATCACAGATACGCAGTATTTT. Encoded protein: CASSSTGTDITDTQYF.

The chain couples TRBV5-4 to TRBJ2-7; D perhaps matches TRBD1 (6 bases). The CDR3 extends over 13 amino acids. The germline CDR1 and CDR2 sequences are SGHNT and YYREEE (reference sequence). The germline V and J ends were trimmed by 7 bases and 4 bases, with 15 bases remaining between them. As DNA, the CDR3 is TGTGCCAGCGCCAGGGGCGGGTCTTACGAGCAGTACTTC. Protein: CASARGGSYEQYF.

The chain joins TRBV4-1 to TRBJ2-7; 8 bases are a match to TRBD2. The V and J ends lost 2 bases and 6 bases, in that order; junction bases with no gene match: 12. CDR1 and CDR2 (germline): MGHRA, YSYEKL. The CDR3 contains 16 residues. CDR3 in amino acids: CASSQRPGEREIEQYF. Written as DNA, the CDR3 is TGCGCCAGCAGCCAACGTCCCGGGGAGCGGGAGATCGAGCAGTACTTC.

The chain couples TRBV6-1 to TRBJ2-7; 7 positions match TRBD2. The CDR3 spans 15 residues. Germline V lookup: CDR1 MNHNS, CDR2 SASEGT. Unmatched junction bases numbered 11, after V lost 8 bases and J lost 1 base. For the CDR3, the DNA is TGTGCCAGCGACAGACTGATGGGAGGGTCCTACGAGCAGTACTTC. Translation gives CASDRLMGGSYEQYF.

The rearrangement uses TRBV7-2 and TRBJ2-1; 9 positions agree with TRBD2. CDR1 and CDR2 from the germline V gene are SGHTA and FQGNSA. The CDR3 runs 15 residues. V trimming: 4 bases; J trimming: 10 bases; junction bases outside the gene matches: 11. The CDR3: CASSSSLWRGGEQFF. The CDR3 DNA reads as TGTGCCAGCAGCTCCTCATTATGGCGGGGGGGGGAGCAGTTCTTC. Looking up the rest from reference TRBV7-2 and TRBJ2-1 gives the full variable domain: GAGVSQSPSNKVTEKGKDVELRCDPISGHTALYWYRQSLGQGLEFLIYFQGNSAPDKSGLPSDRFSAERTGGSVSTLTIQRTQQEDSAVYLCASSSSLWRGGEQFFGPGTRLTVL.

With regard to this clone: Other DNA sequences of this sample code for an identical CDR3. This sequence joins TRBV6-6 and TRBJ2-7; the D gene is possibly TRBD2 (6 bases). The germline V and J ends were trimmed by 5 bases and 5 bases, with 16 bases remaining between them. The germline gives CDR1 MNHNY, CDR2 SVGAGI (reference sequence). The CDR3 has 14 amino acids. The CDR3 nucleotides read TGTGCCAGCAGTCCGGGAGCCCCTTTCGACGAGCAGTACTTC. Amino acids: CASSPGAPFDEQYF.

The J gene is TRBJ1-4, the V gene TRBV2, with D possibly matching TRBD1 (6 bases). The CDR3 totals 14 residues. Trimming removed 5 bases at V and 6 bases at J, with 13 bases between. Germline V gene lookup returns CDR1 SNHLY and CDR2 FYNNEI. DNA of the CDR3: TGTGCCAGCAGTCGGACAGTGGGGCATGAAAAACTGTTTTTT. Translation gives CASSRTVGHEKLFF.

This clone was found a few times. The genes are TRBV30 and TRBJ1-5, with D possibly matching TRBD1 (5 bases). V was cut by 3 bases and J by 5 bases, with 11 bases left in between. Germline V gene lookup returns CDR1 GTSNPN and CDR2 SVGIG (reference sequence). The CDR3 contains 13 residues. Here the CDR3 reads CAWSSRAYQPQHF. CDR3 nucleotide sequence: TGTGCCTGGAGCAGCAGGGCTTATCAGCCCCAGCATTTT.

The chain links TRBV5-1 to TRBJ2-7; 8 bases map to TRBD1. Germline values: CDR1 SGHRS, CDR2 YFSETQ. CDR3 length: 14 residues. The V segment lost 0 bases and the J segment 5 bases; nucleotides outside the gene matches: 4. In DNA, the CDR3 is TGCGCCAGCAGCTTGGGGCAGGGGGCGGACGAGCAGTACTTC. This translates into CASSLGQGADEQYF. The full variable domain, in which reference TRBV5-1 and TRBJ2-7 provide the parts outside the CDR3, is KAGVTQTPRYLIKTRGQQVTLSCSPISGHRSVSWYQQTPGQGLQFLFEYFSETQRNKGNFPGRFSGRQFSNSRSEMNVSTLELGDSALYLCASSLGQGADEQYFGPGTRLTVT.

This clone showed up just once. The rearrangement links TRBV6-1 to TRBJ1-5; D is possibly TRBD1 (6 bases). CDR1 MNHNS and CDR2 SASEGT come from the germline V gene. CDR3 length: 13 residues. The V and J ends lost 10 bases and 4 bases respectively, with 14 bases between them. Here the CDR3 reads CATLWTANQPQHF. Written as DNA, the CDR3 is TGTGCCACCCTTTGGACAGCTAATCAGCCCCAGCATTTT.

CDR3 in amino acids: CASSQGQSSQPQHF. The CDR3 coding sequence is TGTGCCAGCAGCCAAGGACAGAGCAGCCAGCCCCAGCATTTT. The V gene is TRBV4-2, the J gene TRBJ1-5; D possibly corresponds to TRBD1 (5 bases). V was pared by 1 base and J by 7 bases, with 11 bases between. The CDR3 totals 14 residues. Germline V gene data show CDR1 as LGHNA and CDR2 as YNFKEQ.

The rearrangement uses TRBV2 and TRBJ2-5; D is perhaps TRBD1 (5 bases). The CDR3 totals 15 residues. CDR1 is SNHLY, CDR2 FYNNEI, per germline. V was clipped by 5 bases and J by 5 bases, with 18 bases between them. The CDR3 nucleotides read TGTGCCAGCAGTAGGACACTGAGCCTCAGCGAGACCCAGTACTTC. This encodes CASSRTLSLSETQYF.

The chain links TRBV6-5 to TRBJ2-5; 7 positions agree with TRBD1. The J call could be wrong; TRBJ2-7 is a better fit for the DNA end. This CDR3 has 15 residues. Germline assignment: CDR1 MNHEY and CDR2 SVGAGI. The CDR3 protein is CASSYSSRGIYEQYF. The DNA for the CDR3 is TGTGCCAGCAGTTACTCATCCAGGGGGATTTACGAGCAGTACTTC.

The rearrangement uses TRBV28 and TRBJ1-4, with 7 bases matching TRBD1. Germline CDR1 reads MDHEN; CDR2 reads SYDVKM. Losses at the gene ends were 3 bases for V and 7 bases for J; bases not matched to a gene: 17. The CDR3 has 18 residues. DNA for the CDR3: TGTGCCAGCAGTTTCCACAGGGGCCAAGGGACGATATCTGAAAAACTGTTTTTT. It yields the protein CASSFHRGQGTISEKLFF.

In its sample, this clone was seen a few times. The chain employs TRBV11-2 and TRBJ2-4, with D maybe TRBD1 (5 bases). The CDR3 length is 15 residues. V was shortened by 0 bases and J by 0 bases, with 6 bases between the two germline ends. Germline V lookup: CDR1 SGHAT, CDR2 FQNNGV. Here the CDR3 DNA reads TGTGCCAGCAGCTTAGAAAGGGGAGCCAAAAACATTCAGTACTTC. Its protein is CASSLERGAKNIQYF. Full variable domain (missing parts from reference TRBV11-2 and TRBJ2-4): EAGVAQSPRYKIIEKRQSVAFWCNPISGHATLYWYQQILGQGPKLLIQFQNNGVVDDSQLPKDRFSAERLKGVDSTLKIQPAKLEDSAVYLCASSLERGAKNIQYFGAGTRLSVL.

J is TRBJ2-7 and V is TRBV6-5, with 8 bases matching TRBD1. The germline CDR1 and CDR2 sequences are MNHEY and SVGAGI. The V segment lost 6 bases and the J segment 5 bases; nucleotides outside the gene matches: 6. CDR3 length: 13 residues. The CDR3 region has the DNA TGTGCCAGCAGCTGGGACAGGTCCCACGAGCAGTACGTC. This translates into CASSWDRSHEQYV.

The chain recombines TRBV9 with TRBJ1-2; 8 bases align to TRBD1. V dropped 3 bases and J dropped 4; count of bases not matched to a gene: 2. Germline V gives CDR1 SGDLS, CDR2 YYNGEE. CDR3 length: 13 residues. The CDR3 protein is CASSATGVYGYTF. CDR3 nucleotide sequence: TGTGCCAGCAGCGCGACAGGGGTCTATGGCTACACCTTC. The variable domain in full, completed from reference TRBV9 and TRBJ1-2, reads DSGVTQTPKHLITATGQRVTLRCSPRSGDLSVYWYQQSLDQGLQFLIQYYNGEERAKGNILERFSAQQFPDLHSELNLSSLELGDSALYFCASSATGVYGYTFGSGTRLTVV.

This rearrangement joins TRBV6-6 to TRBJ2-7; D perhaps matches TRBD2 (5 bases). V shed 0 bases and J shed 4 bases, with 10 bases lying between them. This CDR3 comprises 14 residues. Germline V gene lookup returns CDR1 MNHNY and CDR2 SVGAGI (reference sequence). CDR3 amino acids: CASSYSAGEYEQYF. As DNA, the CDR3 is TGTGCCAGCAGTTACTCGGCCGGGGAATACGAGCAGTACTTC.

The J gene is TRBJ2-3, the V gene TRBV19; D gene uncertain. Trimming shortened V by 11 bases and J by 0 bases, and 12 bases separated the two germline ends. This CDR3 contains 13 residues. Germline CDR1 and CDR2: LNHDA and SQIVND (reference sequence). The DNA for the CDR3 is TGTGCCTCCTATCTGCCAAGCACAGATACGCAGTATTTT. Its translation: CASYLPSTDTQYF.